This T cell receptor beta chain was sequenced in a study of shared clonotypes between healthy human individuals. Study summary: Contributing individuals were a couple of females and a few males aged 18 to 49. Study results and limitations: Genetic and exposure-history diversity was limited by the few donors.

The unsorted PBMC sample used ten immunoSEQ deep assay plates. Data came from immunoSEQ multiplex PCR; TCRdb stores just in-frame clones and leaves some out. The data contain about 490,000 clones, 70% to 85% of them singletons. The donors, all of them Caucasian adults, lived in Nashville, Tennessee. V lost 5 bases, J lost 2 bases, and 10 bases lay in between. The CDR3 is made up of 13 amino acids. Germline V gene lookup returns CDR1 SEHNR and CDR2 FQNEAQ (reference sequence). Points on this clone: The antigen remains unidentified.

The rearrangement links TRBV7-9 to TRBJ2-7; D possibly corresponds to TRBD1 (6 bases). Sequenced sample: PBMCs. The receptor's source is a woman aged 40 to 50 in good health. Some clones in this sample may be carry-over from other donors' samples. CDR3: CASSTGITYEQYF. CDR3 nucleotide sequence: TGTGCCAGCAGCACAGGGATAACCTACGAGCAGTACTTC.